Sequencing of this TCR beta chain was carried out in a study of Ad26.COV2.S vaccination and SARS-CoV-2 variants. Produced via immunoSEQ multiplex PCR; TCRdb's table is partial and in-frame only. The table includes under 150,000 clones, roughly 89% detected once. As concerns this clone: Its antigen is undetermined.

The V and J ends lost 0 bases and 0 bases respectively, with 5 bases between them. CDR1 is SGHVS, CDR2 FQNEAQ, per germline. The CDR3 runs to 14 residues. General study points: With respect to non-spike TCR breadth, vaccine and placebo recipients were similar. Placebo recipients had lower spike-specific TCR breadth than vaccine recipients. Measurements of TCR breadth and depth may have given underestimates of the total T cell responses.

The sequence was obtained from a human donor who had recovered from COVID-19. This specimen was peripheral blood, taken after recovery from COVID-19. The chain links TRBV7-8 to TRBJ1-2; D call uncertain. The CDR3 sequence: CASSLADPNYGYTF. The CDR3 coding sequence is TGTGCCAGCAGCTTAGCTGATCCTAACTATGGCTACACCTTC.